This note documents a single TCR beta chain sequence. Its specificity is unknown. Here immunoSEQ multiplex PCR was the method, and the copy in TCRdb shows in-frame clones only, minus some. The table records approximately 97,000 clones, roughly nine tenths of them present only once. The sample comes from a study of T cell responses to AZD1222 COVID-19 vaccine. Regarding the study as a whole: A reported finding is that nearly half of spike-specific TCRs target unmutated variant regions.

V was clipped by 5 bases and J by 3 bases; unmatched bases: 3. The CDR3 extends over 13 amino acids. Per the germline V gene, CDR1 is ENHRY and CDR2 is SYGVKD. The chain couples TRBV10-3 to TRBJ2-7; TRBD2 matches at 8 bases. The input for sequencing was peripheral blood, taken on day 0 of AZD1222 vaccination. This receptor was identified in an adult in good health. CDR3 in amino acids: CAISPGGDYEQYF. CDR3 nucleotides: TGTGCCATCAGTCCGGGGGGGGACTACGAGCAGTACTTC.